This TCR beta chain was sequenced in a study of blood T cells in healthy people across ages (dated by TCRdb to the mid-2010s). Regarding the research as a whole: Template switching captured roughly one uniquely barcoded TCR beta cDNA molecule per two T cells in model experiments. Using the same blood draw, the study looked at two additional independent replicas of 1 million unique cDNA reads for two donors, one aged 18 to 30 and the other aged 80 or older. The study measured age-related changes in TCR beta repertoire diversity using deep sequencing normalized with unique cDNA molecular identifiers. Four age groups were formed from the donors: young (average 16 years), middle-aged (approximately 41), aged (roughly 59) and long-lived (approximately 78). What the authors observed across the whole study: Because the CMV infection status of the donors was unknown, age-related changes in expanded clonotypes may potentially have been confounded. The percentage of naive T cells measured by flow cytometry correlated strongly with observed TCR beta diversity. Estimates of total diversity based on one million sequenced T cells were considered lower bounds and underestimates. Since profiling was done on bulk unsorted PBMCs, naive and antigen-experienced compartments could not be conclusively compared. As age increased, observed TCR beta diversity per million T cells dropped in a roughly linear way, and a significant reduction was already evident by age about 36. The long-lived group showed more naive CD4+ T cells, fewer expanded clones and increased TCR diversity than the aged group, suggesting age selection.

The CDR3 numbers 12 residues from cysteine through phenylalanine. CDR3 DNA only is kept here, 36 bases in frame from base 1. Comments on this clonotype: Its recognized antigen is unknown. One end of the junction fails to match germline, which may point to a read error.

The approximately 41 donors, aged roughly 6 to 95 years, were systemically healthy Caucasian individuals from Russia. Around 10 milliliters of peripheral blood were drawn from each donor into EDTA-treated Vacutainer tubes. Ficoll-Paque density-gradient centrifugation was used to isolate PBMCs, with at least 6.5 million per sample. Trizol reagent was used to extract total RNA from the PBMCs, yielding at least 6 micrograms per sample. The percentages of naive CD45RAhigh/CD27high T cells were determined by flow cytometry on a PBMC aliquot from every donor. Library preparation employed 5' RACE. For sequencing, an Illumina HiSeq 2500 was employed. A second PCR of roughly 6 to 11 cycles was run with a J-beta primer mix and a sample-barcoded 5' primer. Each TCR beta cDNA molecule received a unique molecular identifier from a template-switch 5' adaptor carrying 12 random nucleotides. Each sample yielded at least 3 million CDR3-containing paired-end reads. First-strand cDNA was synthesized from all RNA with the Mint cDNA synthesis kit, primed by a TRBC-specific oligonucleotide. All cDNA was treated with uracil-DNA glycosylase and then went through a first 18-cycle PCR with the universal primers M1SS and BC2_uni_R. The original methods were these. For normalization, 1 million high-quality reads were randomly selected from each sample, with every read carrying a distinct molecular identifier. Reads sharing molecular identifiers were discarded rather than binned into consensus sequences. CDR3 identification, clonotype clustering and error correction used MiTCR with a Q25 quality threshold and the strictest error-elimination algorithm. A nonparametric unseen species model using Euler transformation provided a lower-bound estimate of total TCR beta diversity. The raw public data were reprocessed by TCRdb itself: fastp quality trimming at Q25, MiXCR clonotype calling, in-frame beta chains only. Here each entry gathers all rows of one CDR3 protein and keeps the most common genes and DNA. What appears here as the V and J calls and clone size reflects TCRdb's work, not the paper's. Present in this sample are approximately 960,000 distinct CDR3 sequences, almost 30% of which were seen just once. Roughly a tenth of the sample is held by the ten biggest clonotypes.

This same sample was also part of a study on T cells of mothers and their children. The second publication reports: The donors were nine systemically healthy Caucasian individuals, made up of three mothers and their six children. cDNA synthesis consumed the entire amount of extracted RNA, loaded at 1.5 ug RNA in each 15 ul reaction. In the second PCR, the M1S primer added sample barcodes and 2-4 random nucleotides. Over 9.5 million TCR beta CDR3 reads were obtained for each mother, and millions of reads were obtained for each child. Thymic selection shapes the output of TCR recombination in a similar way in related and unrelated pairs, and inherited differences have a minor effect. Related mother-child pairs always showed normalized repertoire overlap that was slightly higher than in unrelated mother-child pairs, though the difference was never significant. Persistent microchimeric T cell clones were not detected, at a sensitivity of around 95 clones per million clonotypes. Deep NGS was used in the study to compare the TCR beta repertoires of mothers and children and to look for features that separate related mother-child pairs from unrelated individuals. The mean age was 40 +/- 4 years for the mothers and around 11 +/- 4 years for the children. After adapter ligation was performed with NEBNext reagents, the libraries were sequenced on an Illumina HiSeq 2000 with 100+100 nt paired-end reads. To prevent cross-contamination, the mother and child libraries were prepared a month apart and were sequenced in separate runs. For each donor, between roughly 450,000 and 2,100,000 distinct TCR beta clonotypes were identified. Naive TCR beta clonotypes were estimated from low-frequency clonotypes matched to each donor's FACS-determined naive share, without sorting.

Rearrangement joined TRBV12-3 or TRBV12-4 to TRBJ2-1, with an unclear D gene assignment. This clonotype was sampled from a middle-aged woman in good health. The sample taken for sequencing was blood. The DNA sequence reads TGTGCCGGCAGTCCCACCCACAATGAGCAGTTCTTC. Its amino acids are CAGSPTHNEQFF.